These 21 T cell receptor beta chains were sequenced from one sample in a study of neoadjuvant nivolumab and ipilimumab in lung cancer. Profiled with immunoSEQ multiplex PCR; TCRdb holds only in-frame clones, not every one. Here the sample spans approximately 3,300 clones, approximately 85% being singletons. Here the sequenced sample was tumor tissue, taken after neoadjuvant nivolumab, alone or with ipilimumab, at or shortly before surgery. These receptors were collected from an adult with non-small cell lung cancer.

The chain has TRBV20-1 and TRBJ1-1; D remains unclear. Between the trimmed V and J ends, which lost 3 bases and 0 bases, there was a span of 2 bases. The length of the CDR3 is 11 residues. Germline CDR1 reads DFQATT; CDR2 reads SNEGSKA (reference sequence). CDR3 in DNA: TGCAGTGCTAGGCTGAACACTGAAGCTTTCTTT. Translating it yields CSARLNTEAFF.

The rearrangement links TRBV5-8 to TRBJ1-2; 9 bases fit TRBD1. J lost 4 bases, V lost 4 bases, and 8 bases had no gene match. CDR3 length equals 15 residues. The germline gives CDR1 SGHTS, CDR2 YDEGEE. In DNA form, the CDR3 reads TGTGCCAGCAGCCTTACCGGGACAGGGAGCTATGGCTACACCTTC. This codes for CASSLTGTGSYGYTF. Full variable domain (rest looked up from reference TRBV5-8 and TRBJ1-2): EAGVTQSPTHLIKTRGQQATLRCSPISGHTSVYWYQQALGLGLQFLLWYDEGEERNRGNFPPRFSGRQFPNYSSELNVNALELEDSALYLCASSLTGTGSYGYTFGSGTRLTVV.

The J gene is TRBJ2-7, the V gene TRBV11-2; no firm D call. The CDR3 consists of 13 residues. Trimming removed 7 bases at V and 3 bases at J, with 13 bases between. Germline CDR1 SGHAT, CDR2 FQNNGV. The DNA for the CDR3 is TGTGCCAGCACCCTGGCTAGGGACTACGAGCAGTACTTC. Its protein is CASTLARDYEQYF.

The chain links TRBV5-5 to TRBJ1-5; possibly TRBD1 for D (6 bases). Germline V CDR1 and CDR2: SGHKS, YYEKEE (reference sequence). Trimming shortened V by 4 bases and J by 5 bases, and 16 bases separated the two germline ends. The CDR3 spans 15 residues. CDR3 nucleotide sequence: TGTGCCAGCAGCCCGGCGCCCCCAGGGGATCAGCCCCAGCATTTT. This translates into CASSPAPPGDQPQHF. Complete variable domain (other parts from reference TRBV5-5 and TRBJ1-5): DAGVTQSPTHLIKTRGQQVTLRCSPISGHKSVSWYQQVLGQGPQFIFQYYEKEERGRGNFPDRFSARQFPNYSSELNVNALLLGDSALYLCASSPAPPGDQPQHFGDGTRLSIL.

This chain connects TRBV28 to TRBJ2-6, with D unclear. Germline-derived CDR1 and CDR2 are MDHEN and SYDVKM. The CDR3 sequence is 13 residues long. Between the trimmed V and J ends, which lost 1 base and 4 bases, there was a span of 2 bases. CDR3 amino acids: CASSLSGANVLTF. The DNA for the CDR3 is TGTGCCAGCAGTTTATCCGGGGCCAACGTCCTGACTTTC.

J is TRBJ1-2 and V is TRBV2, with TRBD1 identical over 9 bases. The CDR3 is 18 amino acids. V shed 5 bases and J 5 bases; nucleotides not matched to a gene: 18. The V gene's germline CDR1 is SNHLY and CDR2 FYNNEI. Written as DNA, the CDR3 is TGTGCCAGCAGTTCTAGTCCCGGGACAGGGTCAAAAGGATATGGCTACACCTTC. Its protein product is CASSSSPGTGSKGYGYTF.

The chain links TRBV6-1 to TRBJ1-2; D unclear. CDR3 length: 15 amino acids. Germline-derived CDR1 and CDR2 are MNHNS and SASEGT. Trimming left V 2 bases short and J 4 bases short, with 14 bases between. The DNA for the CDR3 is TGTGCCAGCAGTGAATTGCCCGGGGAGAGCTATGGCTACACCTTC. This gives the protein CASSELPGESYGYTF.

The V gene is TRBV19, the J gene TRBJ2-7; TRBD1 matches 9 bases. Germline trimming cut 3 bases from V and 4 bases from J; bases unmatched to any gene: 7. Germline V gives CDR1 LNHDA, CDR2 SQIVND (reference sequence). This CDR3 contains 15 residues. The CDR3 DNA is TGTGCCAGTAGTATTAGAGGACAGGGGCCGTACGAGCAGTACTTC. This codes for CASSIRGQGPYEQYF. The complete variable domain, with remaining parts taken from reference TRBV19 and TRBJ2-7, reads DGGITQSPKYLFRKEGQNVTLSCEQNLNHDAMYWYRQDPGQGLRLIYYSQIVNDFQKGDIAEGYSVSREKKESFPLTVTSAQKNPTAFYLCASSIRGQGPYEQYFGPGTRLTVT.

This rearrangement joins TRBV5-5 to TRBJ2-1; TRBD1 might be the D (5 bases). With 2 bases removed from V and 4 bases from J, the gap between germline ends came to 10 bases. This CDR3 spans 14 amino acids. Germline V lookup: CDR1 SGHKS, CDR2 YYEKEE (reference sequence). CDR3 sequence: CASSLETAYNEQFF. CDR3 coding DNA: TGTGCCAGCAGCTTAGAGACAGCATACAATGAGCAGTTCTTC. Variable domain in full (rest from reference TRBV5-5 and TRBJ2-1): DAGVTQSPTHLIKTRGQQVTLRCSPISGHKSVSWYQQVLGQGPQFIFQYYEKEERGRGNFPDRFSARQFPNYSSELNVNALLLGDSALYLCASSLETAYNEQFFGPGTRLTVL.

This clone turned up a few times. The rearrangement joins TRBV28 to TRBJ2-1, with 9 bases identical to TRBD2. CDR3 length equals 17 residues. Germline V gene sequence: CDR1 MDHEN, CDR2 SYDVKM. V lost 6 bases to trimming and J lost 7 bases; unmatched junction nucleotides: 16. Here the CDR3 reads CASSSRRLAEPLNEQFF. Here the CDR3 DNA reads TGTGCCAGCAGCTCCAGAAGACTAGCGGAACCACTGAATGAGCAGTTCTTC.

The CDR3 here is CASSPRYEQYF. The CDR3, as DNA: TGTGCCAGCAGCCCAAGGTACGAGCAGTACTTC. V gene TRBV28 combines with J gene TRBJ2-7; D ambiguous. The CDR3 extends over 11 amino acids. V lost 6 bases to trimming and J lost 4 bases, with 7 bases between them. CDR1 MDHEN and CDR2 SYDVKM come from the germline V gene.

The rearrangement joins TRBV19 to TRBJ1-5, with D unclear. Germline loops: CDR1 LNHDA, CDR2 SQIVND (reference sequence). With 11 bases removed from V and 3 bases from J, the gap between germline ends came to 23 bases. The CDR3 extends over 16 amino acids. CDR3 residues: CAQSRVVGRANQPQHF. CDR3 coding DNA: TGTGCCCAAAGTAGGGTGGTCGGGCGGGCCAATCAGCCCCAGCATTTT.

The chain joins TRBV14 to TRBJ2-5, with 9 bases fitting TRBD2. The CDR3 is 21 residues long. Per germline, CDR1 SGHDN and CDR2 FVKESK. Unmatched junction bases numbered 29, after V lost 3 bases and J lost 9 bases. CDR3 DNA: TGTGCCAGCAGCCAGGCTCCCGGACTAGCGTTTCCCACTTCCCTATCAAGGTCCCAGTACTTC. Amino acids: CASSQAPGLAFPTSLSRSQYF.

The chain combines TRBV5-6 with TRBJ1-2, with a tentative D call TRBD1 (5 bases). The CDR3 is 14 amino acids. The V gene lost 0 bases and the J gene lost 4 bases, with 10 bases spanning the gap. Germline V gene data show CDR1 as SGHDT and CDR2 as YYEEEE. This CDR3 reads CASSLEGVLYGYTF. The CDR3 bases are TGTGCCAGCAGCTTGGAAGGGGTTCTCTATGGCTACACCTTC. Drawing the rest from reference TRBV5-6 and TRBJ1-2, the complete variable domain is DAGVTQSPTHLIKTRGQQVTLRCSPKSGHDTVSWYQQALGQGPQFIFQYYEEEERQRGNFPDRFSGHQFPNYSSELNVNALLLGDSALYLCASSLEGVLYGYTFGSGTRLTVV.

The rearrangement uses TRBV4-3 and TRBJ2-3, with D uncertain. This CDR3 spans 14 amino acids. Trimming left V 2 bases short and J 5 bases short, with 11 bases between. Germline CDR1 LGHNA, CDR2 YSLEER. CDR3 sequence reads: CASSQLPLGDTQYF. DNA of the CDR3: TGCGCCAGCAGCCAACTACCATTAGGAGATACGCAGTATTTT.

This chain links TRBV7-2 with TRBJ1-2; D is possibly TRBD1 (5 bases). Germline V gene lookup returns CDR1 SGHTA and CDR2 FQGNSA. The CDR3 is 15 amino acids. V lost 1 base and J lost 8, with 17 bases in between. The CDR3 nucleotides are TGTGCCAGCAGCTTAGTTGCCAGGGCACGGGGAGGCTACACCTTC. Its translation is CASSLVARARGGYTF.

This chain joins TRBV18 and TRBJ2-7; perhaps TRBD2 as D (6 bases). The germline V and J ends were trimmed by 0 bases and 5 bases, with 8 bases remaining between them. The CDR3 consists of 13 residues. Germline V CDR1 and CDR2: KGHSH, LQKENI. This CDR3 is CASSPPLANEQYF. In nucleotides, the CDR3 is TGTGCCAGCTCACCACCCCTAGCGAACGAGCAGTACTTC.

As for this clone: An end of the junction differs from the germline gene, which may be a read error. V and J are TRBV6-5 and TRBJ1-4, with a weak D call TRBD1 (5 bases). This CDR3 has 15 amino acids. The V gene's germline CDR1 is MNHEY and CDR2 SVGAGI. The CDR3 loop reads CPSSCRQVRGEKLFF. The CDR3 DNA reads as TGTCCCAGCAGTTGTCGGCAGGTTAGGGGTGAAAAACTGTTTTTT.

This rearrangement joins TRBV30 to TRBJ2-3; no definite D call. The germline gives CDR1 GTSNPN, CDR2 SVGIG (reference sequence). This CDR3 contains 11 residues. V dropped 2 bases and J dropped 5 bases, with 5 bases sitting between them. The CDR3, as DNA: TGTGCCTGGAGTCCGGGAGATACGCAGTATTTT. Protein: CAWSPGDTQYF.

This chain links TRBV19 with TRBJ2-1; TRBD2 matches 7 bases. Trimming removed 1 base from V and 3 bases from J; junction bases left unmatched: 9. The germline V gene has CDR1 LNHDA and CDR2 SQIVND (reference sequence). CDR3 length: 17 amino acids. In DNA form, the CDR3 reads TGTGCCAGTAGTATAGTTGGAGCGGGAAGGGGCTACAATGAGCAGTTCTTC. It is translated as CASSIVGAGRGYNEQFF.

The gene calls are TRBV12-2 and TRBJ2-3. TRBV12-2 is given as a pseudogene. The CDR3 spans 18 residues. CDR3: CASRLAEPLGEPTDTQYF. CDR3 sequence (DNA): TGTGCAAGTCGCTTAGCGGAACCCTTAGGGGAGCCTACAGATACGCAGTATTTT.